This T cell receptor beta chain was recovered during a study of identical twins. General study results and limits: Model-predicted out-of-frame TCR alpha sharing fell below observed values in monozygotic twins.

In this sample, this clonotype turned up a few times. Its antigen is not identified. From the 5' RACE reads, TCRdb called clonotypes with MiXCR, one entry per CDR3 protein. This sample has 450,000 or so distinct CDR3 sequences; over 12% occur once, and the top ten carry over 0.5%. The germline V gene encodes CDR1 DFQATT and CDR2 SNEGSKA (reference sequence). The CDR3 has 14 residues. Trimming removed 4 bases at V and 5 bases at J, with 17 bases between. Separately, the same data were catalogued under a study of yellow fever vaccine responses in identical twins.

Sample: CD4+ T cells sorted from blood. The TCR comes from a woman between 18 and 30 years old in good health. V and J are TRBV20-1 and TRBJ2-5; no clear D. The CDR3 sequence is CSAKPAALGETQYF. The CDR3 DNA follows: TGCAGTGCTAAACCGGCGGCCCTGGGGGAGACCCAGTACTTC.